This TCR beta chain was sequenced during a study of T cells expressing NK-cell markers. Study-wide findings and caveats: The CD3+CD56-NKG2C+ fraction was also led by these clonotypes in a few donors.

Germline CDR1 and CDR2: LNHNV and YYDKDF (reference sequence). This CDR3 has 12 residues. A 5'RACE template switching approach incorporating UMIs was used to make TCR beta cDNA. Reanalyzing the 5' RACE reads, TCRdb keeps one entry per CDR3 protein, without DNA. The table lists around 470,000 distinct CDR3 sequences. As regards this clonotype: The antigen is not known.

V gene TRBV15 combines with J gene TRBJ2-3. The TCR originated in a woman in her 50s in good health. Sequencing input: blood T cells: a sorted CD56 or NKG2C T cell subset, CD4+ or CD8+ T cells, or bulk PBMC T cells (not recorded which). The CDR3: CATSRLSDTQYF.